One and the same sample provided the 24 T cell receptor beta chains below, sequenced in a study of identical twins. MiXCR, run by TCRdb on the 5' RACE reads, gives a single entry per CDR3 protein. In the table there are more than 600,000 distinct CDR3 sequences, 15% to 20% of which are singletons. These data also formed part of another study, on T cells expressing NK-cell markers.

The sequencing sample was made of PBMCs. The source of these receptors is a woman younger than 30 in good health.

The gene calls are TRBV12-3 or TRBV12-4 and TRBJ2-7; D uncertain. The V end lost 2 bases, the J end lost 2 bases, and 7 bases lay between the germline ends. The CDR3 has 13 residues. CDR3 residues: CASSLRPAYEQYF. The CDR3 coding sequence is TGTGCCAGCAGTTTACGGCCAGCCTACGAGCAGTACTTC.

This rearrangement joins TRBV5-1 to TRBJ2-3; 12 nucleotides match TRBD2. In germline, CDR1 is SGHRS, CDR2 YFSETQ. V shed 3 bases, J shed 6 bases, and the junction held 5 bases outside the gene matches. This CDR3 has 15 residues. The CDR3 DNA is TGCGCCAGCAGCTCGACTAGCGGGAGTTTCGATACGCAGTATTTT. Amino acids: CASSSTSGSFDTQYF.

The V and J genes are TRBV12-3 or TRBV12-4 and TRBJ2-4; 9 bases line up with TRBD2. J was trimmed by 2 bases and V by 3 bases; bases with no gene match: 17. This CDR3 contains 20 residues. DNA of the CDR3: TGTGCCAGCAGTTTTAATTGGCGGGAGGGTTTCTTTAGGACCAAAAACATTCAGTACTTC. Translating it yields CASSFNWREGFFRTKNIQYF.

DNA of the CDR3: TGTGCCAGCACCAAAAAGGCCTGGAGGCTCTGGAACGAGCAGTACTTC. Its protein is CASTKKAWRLWNEQYF. The chain has TRBV12-3 or TRBV12-4 and TRBJ2-7, with D tentatively TRBD2 (5 bases). Trimming cost V 7 bases and J 5 bases, with 24 bases left between them. The CDR3 totals 16 residues.

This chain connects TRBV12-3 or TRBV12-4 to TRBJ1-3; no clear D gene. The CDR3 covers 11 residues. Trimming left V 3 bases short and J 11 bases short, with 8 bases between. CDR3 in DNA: TGTGCCAGCAGTTTGATAAGTCCCATATATTTT. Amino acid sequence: CASSLISPIYF.

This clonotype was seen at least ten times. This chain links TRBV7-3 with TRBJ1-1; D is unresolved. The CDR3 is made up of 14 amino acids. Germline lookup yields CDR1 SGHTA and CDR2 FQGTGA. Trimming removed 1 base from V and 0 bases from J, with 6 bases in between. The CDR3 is CASSLNSLNTEAFF. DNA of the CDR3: TGTGCCAGCAGCTTAAACAGCTTGAACACTGAAGCTTTCTTT.

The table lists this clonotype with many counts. CDR3 residues: CASRGRGGSGYGYTF. The CDR3 DNA sequence: TGTGCCAGCAGGGGCAGGGGTGGCTCTGGCTATGGCTACACCTTC. The V and J genes are TRBV21-1 and TRBJ1-2; the table's D call, TRBD1, has no DNA check behind it. TRBV21-1 is reported as a pseudogene. This CDR3 is 15 amino acids long.

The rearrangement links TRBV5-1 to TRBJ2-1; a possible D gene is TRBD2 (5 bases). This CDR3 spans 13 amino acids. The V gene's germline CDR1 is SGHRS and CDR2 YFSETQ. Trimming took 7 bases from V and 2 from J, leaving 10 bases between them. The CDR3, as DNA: TGCGCCAGCCGGGATCTCCCCTACAATGAGCAGTTCTTC. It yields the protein CASRDLPYNEQFF. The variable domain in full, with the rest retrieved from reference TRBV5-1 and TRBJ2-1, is KAGVTQTPRYLIKTRGQQVTLSCSPISGHRSVSWYQQTPGQGLQFLFEYFSETQRNKGNFPGRFSGRQFSNSRSEMNVSTLELGDSALYLCASRDLPYNEQFFGPGTRLTVL.

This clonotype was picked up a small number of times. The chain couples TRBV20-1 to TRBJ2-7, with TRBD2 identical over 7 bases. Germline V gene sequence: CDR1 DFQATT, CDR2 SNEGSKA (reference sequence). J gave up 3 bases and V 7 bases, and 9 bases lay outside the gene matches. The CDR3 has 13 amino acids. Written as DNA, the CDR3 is TGCAGTGTGCCGGGACTACTTAACTACGAGCAGTACTTC. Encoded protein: CSVPGLLNYEQYF.

The CDR3 reads CASSFRTYNSPLHF. CDR3 DNA: TGTGCCAGCAGTTTCCGTACCTATAATTCACCCCTCCACTTT. The chain couples TRBV12-3 or TRBV12-4 to TRBJ1-6; D gene unclear. V lost 3 bases to trimming and J lost 2 bases, with 5 bases between them. The CDR3 has 14 residues.

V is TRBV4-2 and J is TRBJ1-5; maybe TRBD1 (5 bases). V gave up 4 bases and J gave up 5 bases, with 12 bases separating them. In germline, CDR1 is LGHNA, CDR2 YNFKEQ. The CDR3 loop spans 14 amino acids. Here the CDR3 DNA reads TGTGCCAGCAGCCCGGGGGAGACCGATCAGCCCCAGCATTTT. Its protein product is CASSPGETDQPQHF.

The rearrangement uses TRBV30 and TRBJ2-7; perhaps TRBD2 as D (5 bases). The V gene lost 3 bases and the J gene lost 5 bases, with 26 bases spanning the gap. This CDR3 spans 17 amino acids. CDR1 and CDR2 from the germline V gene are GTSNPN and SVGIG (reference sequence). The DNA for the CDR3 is TGTGCCTGGAGAGGAGGCTGGGGAAGCGAGTATGAACACGAGCAGTACTTC. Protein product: CAWRGGWGSEYEHEQYF. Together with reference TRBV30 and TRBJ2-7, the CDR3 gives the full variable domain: SQTIHQWPATLVQPVGSPLSLECTVEGTSNPNLYWYRQAAGRGLQLLFYSVGIGQISSEVPQNLSASRPQDRQFILSSKKLLLSDSGFYLCAWRGGWGSEYEHEQYFGPGTRLTVT.

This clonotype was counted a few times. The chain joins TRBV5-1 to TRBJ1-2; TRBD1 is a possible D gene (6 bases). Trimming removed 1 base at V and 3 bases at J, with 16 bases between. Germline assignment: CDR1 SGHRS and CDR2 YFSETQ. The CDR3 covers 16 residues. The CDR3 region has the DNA TGCGCCAGCAGCTTGAGGTTATCGGCAGGGGACTATGGCTACACCTTC. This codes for CASSLRLSAGDYGYTF.

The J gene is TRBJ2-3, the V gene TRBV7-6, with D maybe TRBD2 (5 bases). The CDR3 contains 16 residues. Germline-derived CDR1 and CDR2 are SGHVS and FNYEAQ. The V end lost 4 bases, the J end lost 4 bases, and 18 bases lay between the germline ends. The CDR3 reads CASSSRRGFDADTQYF. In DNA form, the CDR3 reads TGTGCCAGCAGCTCCCGTAGAGGGTTTGATGCAGATACGCAGTATTTT.

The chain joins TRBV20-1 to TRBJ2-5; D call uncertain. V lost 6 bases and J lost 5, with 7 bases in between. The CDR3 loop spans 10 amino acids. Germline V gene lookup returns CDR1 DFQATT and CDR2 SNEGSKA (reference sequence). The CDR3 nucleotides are TGCAGTGCCCTAGGGGAGACCCAGTACTTC. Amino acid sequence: CSALGETQYF.

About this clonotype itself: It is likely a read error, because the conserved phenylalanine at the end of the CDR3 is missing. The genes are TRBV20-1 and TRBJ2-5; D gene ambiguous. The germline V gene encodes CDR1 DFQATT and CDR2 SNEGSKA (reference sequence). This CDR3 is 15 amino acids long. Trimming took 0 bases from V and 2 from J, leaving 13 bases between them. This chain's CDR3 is CSARDDPKGQETQYI. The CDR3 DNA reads TGCAGTGCTAGAGACGACCCAAAAGGTCAAGAGACCCAGTACATC.

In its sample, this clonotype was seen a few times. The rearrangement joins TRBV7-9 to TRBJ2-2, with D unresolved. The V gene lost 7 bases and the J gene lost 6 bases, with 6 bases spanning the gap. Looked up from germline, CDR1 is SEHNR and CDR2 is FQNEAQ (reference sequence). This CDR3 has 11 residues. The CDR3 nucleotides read TGTGCCAGCACCTTTGCCGGGGAGCTGTTTTTT. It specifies CASTFAGELFF.

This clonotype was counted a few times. In DNA form, the CDR3 reads TGCAGTGCGGCGGTGACAGATCTTTTTGGCTACACCTTC. Protein sequence: CSAAVTDLFGYTF. The chain is built from TRBV20-1 and TRBJ1-2; D is possibly TRBD1 (5 bases). There are 13 residues in the CDR3. From germline, CDR1 is DFQATT and CDR2 SNEGSKA (reference sequence). The germline V and J ends were trimmed by 6 bases and 7 bases, with 18 bases remaining between them.

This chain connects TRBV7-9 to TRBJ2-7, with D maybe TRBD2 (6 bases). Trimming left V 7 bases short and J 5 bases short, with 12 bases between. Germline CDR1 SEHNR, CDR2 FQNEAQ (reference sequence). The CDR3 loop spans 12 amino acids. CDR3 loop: CASTYTGDEQYF. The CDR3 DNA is TGTGCCAGCACCTACACGGGGGACGAGCAGTACTTC. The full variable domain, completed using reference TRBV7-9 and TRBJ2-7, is DTGVSQNPRHKITKRGQNVTFRCDPISEHNRLYWYRQTLGQGPEFLTYFQNEAQLEKSRLLSDRFSAERPKGSFSTLEIQRTEQGDSAMYLCASTYTGDEQYFGPGTRLTVT.

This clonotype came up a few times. As DNA, the CDR3 is TGCAGCTGTGGGTGGCGGGGGCCCTACAATGAGCAGTTCTTC. This gives the protein CSCGWRGPYNEQFF. The chain couples TRBV29-1 to TRBJ2-1; D might be TRBD2 (7 bases). With 8 bases removed from V and 2 bases from J, the gap between germline ends came to 16 bases. Germline-derived CDR1 and CDR2 are SQVTM and ANQGSEA. This CDR3 region has 14 residues.

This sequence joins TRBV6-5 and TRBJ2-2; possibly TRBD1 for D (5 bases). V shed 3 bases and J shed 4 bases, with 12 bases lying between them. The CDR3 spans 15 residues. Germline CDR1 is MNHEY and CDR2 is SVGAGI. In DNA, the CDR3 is TGTGCCAGCAGTTATGGCGGCAGGGCCACCGGGGAGCTGTTTTTT. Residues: CASSYGGRATGELFF.

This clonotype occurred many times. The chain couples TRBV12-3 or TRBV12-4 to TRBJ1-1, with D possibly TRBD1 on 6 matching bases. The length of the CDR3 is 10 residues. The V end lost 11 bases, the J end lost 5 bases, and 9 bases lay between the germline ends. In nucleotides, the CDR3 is TGTGCCGAGGGGGAGACTGAAGCTTTCTTT. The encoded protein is CAEGETEAFF.

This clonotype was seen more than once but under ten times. CDR3 region: CSVCFFSFCGIDYEQYF. The CDR3 region has the DNA TGCAGCGTTTGTTTTTTTTCTTTTTGCGGGATCGACTACGAGCAGTACTTC. The chain is built from TRBV29-1 and TRBJ2-7, with D tentatively TRBD2 (6 bases). The CDR3 length is 17 residues. Germline values: CDR1 SQVTM, CDR2 ANQGSEA. Trimming removed 5 bases from V and 3 bases from J, with 26 bases in between.

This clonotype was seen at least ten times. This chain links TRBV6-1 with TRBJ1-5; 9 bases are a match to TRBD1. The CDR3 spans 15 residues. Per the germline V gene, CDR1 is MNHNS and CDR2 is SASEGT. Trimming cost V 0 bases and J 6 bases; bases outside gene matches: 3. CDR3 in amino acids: CASSEAGQGRQPQHF. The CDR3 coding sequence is TGTGCCAGCAGTGAAGCGGGACAGGGTCGTCAGCCCCAGCATTTT.